This T cell receptor beta chain was sequenced for a study of T-cell reconstitution after alpha-beta-depleted transplantation in children. Germline CDR1 is SGDLS and CDR2 is YYNGEE. With V trimmed by 3 bases and J by 6 bases, 24 bases remained unmatched. The CDR3 runs 20 residues. As it was prepared, the TCRbeta library received unique molecular identifiers. One entry per CDR3 protein results from TCRdb running MiXCR on the PCR reads. The sample yields about 830,000 distinct CDR3 sequences, around 17% seen once. This receptor was identified in a male patient under 18 who had a stem cell transplant for acute lymphoblastic leukemia, so the T cells may come from the graft donor. The chain has TRBV9 and TRBJ2-7; the match to TRBD2 covers 10 bases. Sequenced material: PBMCs, mostly from graft donor cells, taken 360 days after TCRalphabeta/CD19-depleted stem cell transplant. The CDR3 coding sequence is TGTGCCAGCAGCGCCCTCTCCAGCCCCTCTCTAGCGGGAGATCCTTTCGAGCAGTACTTC. The encoded protein is CASSALSSPSLAGDPFEQYF.